Listed below are T cell receptor beta chains from one sample, sequenced in a study of blood T cell repertoires in COVID-19. The repertoire was sequenced with immunoSEQ multiplex PCR; TCRdb's copy has only in-frame clones and lacks some. Among a few hundred thousand clones listed, 75% to 90% were seen once. The sample comprised PBMCs or T cells enriched from blood (not recorded which). Every receptor here comes from a man aged 25-45 years who had recovered from COVID-19. Both conserved end residues are part of each CDR3. The order of the fields is V gene, CDR3 length, D gene, J gene, clone size, CDR3 protein, CDR3 DNA. D genes are given only for firm matches. Clone size appears in some rows only: once, few, many, or a class for an expanded clone.

TRBV7-9	14	.	TRBJ2-7	few	CASSLTRAPGEQYF	TGTGCCAGCAGCTTAACTCGGGCTCCGGGAGAGCAGTACTTC
TRBV2	15	TRBD2	TRBJ2-3	.	CASSEESGVTDTQYF	TGTGCCAGCAGTGAAGAGAGCGGGGTCACAGATACGCAGTATTTT
TRBV27	14	.	TRBJ1-4	.	CASSLLGGVEKLFF	TGTGCCAGCAGTTTGCTGGGGGGGGTCGAAAAACTGTTTTTT
TRBV7-6	15	TRBD1	TRBJ2-2	.	CASSSLTGSTGELFF	TGTGCCAGCAGCTCATTGACAGGGTCAACCGGGGAGCTGTTTTTT
TRBV7-8	14	.	TRBJ2-7	.	CASSLASSTYEQYF	TGTGCCAGCAGCTTAGCGTCTAGCACCTACGAGCAGTACTTC
TRBV6-5	13	.	TRBJ2-7	once	CASNSNALYEQYF	TGTGCCAGCAATAGTAATGCCCTCTACGAGCAGTACTTC
TRBV28	17	TRBD1	TRBJ1-4	.	CASSFDRGQGNHEKLFF	TGTGCCAGCAGTTTCGACAGGGGGCAGGGAAATCATGAAAAACTGTTTTTT
TRBV11-3	15	TRBD1	TRBJ2-3	.	CASSLGGEGTDTQYF	TGTGCCAGCAGCCTAGGGGGCGAAGGCACAGATACGCAGTATTTT
TRBV4-1	14	TRBD2	TRBJ2-1	.	CASSTSGTYNEQFF	TGCGCCAGCAGTACTAGCGGCACCTACAATGAGCAGTTCTTC
TRBV10-3	14	TRBD1	TRBJ2-7	.	CAISVGTGVHEQYF	TGTGCCATCAGTGTCGGGACAGGGGTCCACGAGCAGTACTTC
TRBV27	14	.	TRBJ2-7	.	CASSLTGEPYEQYF	TGTGCCAGCAGTTTAACGGGAGAACCCTACGAGCAGTACTTC
TRBV9	14	.	TRBJ2-2	.	CASSVGANTGELFF	TGTGCCAGCAGCGTAGGCGCGAACACCGGGGAGCTGTTTTTT
TRBV7-6	14	.	TRBJ1-5	.	CASSLGTANQPQHF	TGTGCCAGCAGCTTAGGGACAGCCAATCAGCCCCAGCATTTT
TRBV7-2	14	TRBD2	TRBJ2-3	.	CASSSSGVTDTQYF	TGTGCCAGCAGCTCCAGCGGGGTGACAGATACGCAGTATTTT
TRBV3-1/TRBV3-2	17	TRBD1	TRBJ2-1	.	CASSQETGPGGYNEQFF	TGTGCCAGCAGCCAGGAAACCGGGCCAGGGGGTTACAATGAGCAGTTCTTC
TRBV27	14	TRBD1	TRBJ1-5	.	CASGTRGRGQPQHF	TGTGCCAGCGGGACCAGGGGGCGCGGGCAGCCCCAGCATTTT
TRBV9	14	TRBD1	TRBJ1-6	few	CASSKTGIYSPLHF	TGTGCCAGCAGCAAGACAGGGATCTATTCACCCCTCCACTTT
TRBV5-6	13	TRBD2	TRBJ2-1	.	CASSLGLASEQFF	TGTGCCAGCAGCTTGGGACTAGCATCTGAGCAGTTCTTC
TRBV6-5	14	TRBD1	TRBJ1-1	.	CASSFFRQGPEAFF	TGTGCCAGCAGCTTTTTTAGACAGGGTCCTGAAGCTTTCTTT
TRBV14	22	TRBD2	TRBJ2-1	.	CASSQVSEGLAGGRPSYNEQFF	TGTGCCAGCAGCCAAGTAAGCGAGGGACTAGCGGGGGGCCGACCCTCCTACAATGAGCAGTTCTTC
TRBV5-4	15	.	TRBJ2-5	.	CASSLAGGPQETQYF	TGTGCCAGCAGCTTGGCCGGGGGACCGCAAGAGACCCAGTACTTC
TRBV15	15	TRBD1	TRBJ1-6	.	CATSRFGTGDSPLHF	TGTGCCACCAGCAGGTTCGGGACAGGGGATTCACCCCTCCACTTT